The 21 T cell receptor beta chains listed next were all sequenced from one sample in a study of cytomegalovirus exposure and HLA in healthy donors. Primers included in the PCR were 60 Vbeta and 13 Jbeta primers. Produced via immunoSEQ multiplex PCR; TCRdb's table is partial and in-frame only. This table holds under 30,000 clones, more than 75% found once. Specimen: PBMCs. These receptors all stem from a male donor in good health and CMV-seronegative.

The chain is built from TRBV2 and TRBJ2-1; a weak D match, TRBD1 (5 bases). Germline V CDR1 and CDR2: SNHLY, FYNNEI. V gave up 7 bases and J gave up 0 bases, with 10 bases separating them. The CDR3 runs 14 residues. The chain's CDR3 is CASKNRSSYNEQFF. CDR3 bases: TGTGCCAGCAAAAACAGGAGCTCCTACAATGAGCAGTTCTTC.

The DNA of the CDR3 is TGTGCCAGTAGTCCCCAGGGACTGGCTGGGTCAGAGACCCAGTACTTC. It encodes CASSPQGLAGSETQYF. The chain carries TRBV19 and TRBJ2-5; TRBD2 might be the D (6 bases). Per the germline V gene, CDR1 is LNHDA and CDR2 is SQIVND (reference sequence). The germline V and J ends were trimmed by 5 bases and 4 bases, with 20 bases remaining between them. The CDR3 is 16 amino acids. Supplemented by reference TRBV19 and TRBJ2-5, the full variable domain reads DGGITQSPKYLFRKEGQNVTLSCEQNLNHDAMYWYRQDPGQGLRLIYYSQIVNDFQKGDIAEGYSVSREKKESFPLTVTSAQKNPTAFYLCASSPQGLAGSETQYFGPGTRLLVL.

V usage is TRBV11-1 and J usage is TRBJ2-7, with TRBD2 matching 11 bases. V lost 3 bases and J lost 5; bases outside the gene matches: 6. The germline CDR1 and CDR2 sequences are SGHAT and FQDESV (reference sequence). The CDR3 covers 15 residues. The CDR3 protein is CASSLTSGAGDEQYF. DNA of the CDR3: TGTGCCAGCAGCTTGACTAGCGGGGCGGGGGACGAGCAGTACTTC.

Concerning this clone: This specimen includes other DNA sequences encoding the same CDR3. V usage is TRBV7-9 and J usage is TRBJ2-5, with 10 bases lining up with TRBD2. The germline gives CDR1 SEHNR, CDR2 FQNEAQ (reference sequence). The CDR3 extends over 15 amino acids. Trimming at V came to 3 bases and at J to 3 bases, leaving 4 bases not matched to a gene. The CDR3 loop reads CASSFSLAGEETQYF. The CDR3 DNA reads TGTGCCAGCAGCTTCAGTCTAGCGGGAGAAGAGACCCAGTACTTC.

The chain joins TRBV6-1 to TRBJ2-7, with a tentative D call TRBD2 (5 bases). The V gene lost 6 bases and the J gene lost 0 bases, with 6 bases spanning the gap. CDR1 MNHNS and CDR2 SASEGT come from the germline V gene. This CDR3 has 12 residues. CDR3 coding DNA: TGTGCCAGCAGCGGGGACTCCTACGAGCAGTACTTC. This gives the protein CASSGDSYEQYF.

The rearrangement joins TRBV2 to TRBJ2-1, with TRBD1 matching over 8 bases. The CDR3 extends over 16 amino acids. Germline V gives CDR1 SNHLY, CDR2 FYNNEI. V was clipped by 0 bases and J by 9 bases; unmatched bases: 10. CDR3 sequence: CASSEAGRGRGGEQFF. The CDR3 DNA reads TGTGCCAGCAGTGAAGCTGGCAGGGGGCGCGGTGGTGAGCAGTTCTTC.

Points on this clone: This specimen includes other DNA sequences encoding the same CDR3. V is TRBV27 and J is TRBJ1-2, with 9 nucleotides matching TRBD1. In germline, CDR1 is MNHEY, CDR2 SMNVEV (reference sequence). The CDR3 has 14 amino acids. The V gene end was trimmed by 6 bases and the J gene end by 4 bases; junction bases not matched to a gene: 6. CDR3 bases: TGTGCCAGCAGCCCGGGACAGGGCTCCTATGGCTACACCTTC. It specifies CASSPGQGSYGYTF.

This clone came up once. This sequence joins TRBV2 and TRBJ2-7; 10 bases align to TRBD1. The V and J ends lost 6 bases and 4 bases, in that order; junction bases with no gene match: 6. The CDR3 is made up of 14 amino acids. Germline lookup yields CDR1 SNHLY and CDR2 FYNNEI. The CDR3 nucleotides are TGTGCCAGCAGCGGTCCGGGACAGGGGTACGAGCAGTACTTC. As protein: CASSGPGQGYEQYF.

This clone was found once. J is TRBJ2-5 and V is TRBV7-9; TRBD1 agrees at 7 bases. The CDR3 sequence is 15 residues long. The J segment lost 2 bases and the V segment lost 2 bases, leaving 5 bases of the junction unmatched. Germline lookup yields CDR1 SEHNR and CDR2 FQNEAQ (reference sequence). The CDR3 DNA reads TGTGCCAGCAGCTTAACCGCACAGGGGCAAGAGACCCAGTACTTC. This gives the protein CASSLTAQGQETQYF.

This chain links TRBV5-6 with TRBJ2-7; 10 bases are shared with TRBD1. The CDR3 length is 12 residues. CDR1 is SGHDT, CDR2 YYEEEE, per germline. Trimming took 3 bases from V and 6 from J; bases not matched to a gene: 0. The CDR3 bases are TGTGCCAGCAGCTGGACAGGGGGCGAGCAGTACTTC. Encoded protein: CASSWTGGEQYF.

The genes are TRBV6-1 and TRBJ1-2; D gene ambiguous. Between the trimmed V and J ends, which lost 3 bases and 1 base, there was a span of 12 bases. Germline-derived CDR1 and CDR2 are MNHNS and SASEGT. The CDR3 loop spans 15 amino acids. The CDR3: CASSELPRNNYGYTF. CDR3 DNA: TGTGCCAGCAGTGAGCTCCCGAGAAATAACTATGGCTACACCTTC.

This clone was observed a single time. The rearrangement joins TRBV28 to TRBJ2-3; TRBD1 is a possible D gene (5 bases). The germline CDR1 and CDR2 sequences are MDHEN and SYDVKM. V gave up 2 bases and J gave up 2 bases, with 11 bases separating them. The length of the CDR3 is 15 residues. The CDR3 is CASSLGRVNTDTQYF. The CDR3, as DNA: TGTGCCAGCAGTTTAGGCAGGGTGAACACAGATACGCAGTATTTT.

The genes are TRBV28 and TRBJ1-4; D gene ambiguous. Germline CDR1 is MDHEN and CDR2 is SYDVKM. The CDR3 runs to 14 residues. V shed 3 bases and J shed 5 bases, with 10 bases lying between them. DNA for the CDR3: TGTGCCAGCAGTTTTAGAGAGGGAAATGAAAAACTGTTTTTT. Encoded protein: CASSFREGNEKLFF. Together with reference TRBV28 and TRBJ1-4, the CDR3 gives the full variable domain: DVKVTQSSRYLVKRTGEKVFLECVQDMDHENMFWYRQDPGLGLRLIYFSYDVKMKEKGDIPEGYSVSREKKERFSLILESASTNQTSMYLCASSFREGNEKLFFGSGTQLSVL.

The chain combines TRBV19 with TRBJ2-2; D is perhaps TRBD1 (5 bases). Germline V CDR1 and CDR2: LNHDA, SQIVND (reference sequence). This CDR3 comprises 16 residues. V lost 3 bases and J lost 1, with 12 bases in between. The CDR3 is CASSIGQKGNTGELFF. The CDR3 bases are TGTGCCAGTAGTATCGGACAAAAGGGGAACACCGGGGAGCTGTTTTTT.

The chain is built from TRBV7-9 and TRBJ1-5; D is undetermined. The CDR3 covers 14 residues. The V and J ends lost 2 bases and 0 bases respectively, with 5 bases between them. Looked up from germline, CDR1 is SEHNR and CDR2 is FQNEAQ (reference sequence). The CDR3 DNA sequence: TGTGCCAGCAGCTTAATGGCTAGCAATCAGCCCCAGCATTTT. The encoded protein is CASSLMASNQPQHF.

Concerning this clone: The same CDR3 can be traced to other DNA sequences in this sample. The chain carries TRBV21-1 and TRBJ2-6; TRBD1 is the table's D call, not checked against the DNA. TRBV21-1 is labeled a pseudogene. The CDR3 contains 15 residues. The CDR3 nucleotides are TGTGCCAGCAAGGGGGTCGATAGTGGGGCCAATGTCCTGACTTTC. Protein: CASKGVDSGANVLTF.

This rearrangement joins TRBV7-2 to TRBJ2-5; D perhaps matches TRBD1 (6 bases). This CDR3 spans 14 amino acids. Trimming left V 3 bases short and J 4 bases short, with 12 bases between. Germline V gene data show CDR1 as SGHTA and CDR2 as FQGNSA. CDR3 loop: CASSLSQGGETQYF. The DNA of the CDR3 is TGTGCCAGCAGCTTGTCACAGGGCGGAGAGACCCAGTACTTC.

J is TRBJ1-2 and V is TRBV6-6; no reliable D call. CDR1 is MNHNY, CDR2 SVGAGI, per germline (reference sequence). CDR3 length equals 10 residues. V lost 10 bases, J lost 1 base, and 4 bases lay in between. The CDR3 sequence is CATGNYGYTF. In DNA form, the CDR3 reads TGTGCCACCGGTAACTATGGCTACACCTTC.

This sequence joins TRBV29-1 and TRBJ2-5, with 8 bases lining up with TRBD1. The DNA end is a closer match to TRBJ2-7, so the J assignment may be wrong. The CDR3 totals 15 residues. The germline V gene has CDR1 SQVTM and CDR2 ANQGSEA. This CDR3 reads CSVEDRRTGTYEQYF. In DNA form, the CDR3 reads TGCAGCGTTGAAGATCGTCGGACAGGGACCTACGAGCAGTACTTC.

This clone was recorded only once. The CDR3 sequence: CASSDRTSGVTDTQYF. CDR3 nucleotides: TGTGCCAGCAGCGACAGGACTAGCGGGGTTACAGATACGCAGTATTTT. The chain is built from TRBV11-3 and TRBJ2-3; 12 nucleotides align to TRBD2. This CDR3 region has 16 residues. Germline values: CDR1 SGHNT, CDR2 YENEEA. V was clipped by 5 bases and J by 3 bases; unmatched bases: 6.

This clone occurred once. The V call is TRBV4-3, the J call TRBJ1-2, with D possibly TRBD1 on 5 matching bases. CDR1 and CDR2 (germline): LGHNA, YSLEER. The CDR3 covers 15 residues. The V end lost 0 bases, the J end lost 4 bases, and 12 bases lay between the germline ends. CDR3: CASSQDLGGGYGYTF. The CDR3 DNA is TGCGCCAGCAGCCAAGATTTGGGGGGAGGCTATGGCTACACCTTC.